The next 32 T cell receptor beta chains were all read from a single sample in a study of blood T cell repertoires in COVID-19 (dated by TCRdb to the early 2020s). The library relied on the immunoSEQ multiplex PCR assay. Not all clones reach the TCRdb copy of this immuneACCESS table, which keeps in-frame sequences only. Checked studies attribute under half of the gap to unresolved V genes and leave the rest unexplained. The sample records about 220,000 clones, 75% to 85% of which are singletons. About 5.6% of the sample is held by the ten biggest clonotypes. Material for sequencing was peripheral blood. These receptors all come from a woman in her seventies with COVID-19, enrolled during active disease.

V usage is TRBV10-2 and J usage is TRBJ1-1; D is unclear. Germline V gene data show CDR1 as WSHSY and CDR2 as SAAADI. This CDR3 is 13 amino acids long. Trimming stripped 8 bases from V and 2 bases from J, with 12 bases between. CDR3 sequence (DNA): TGCGCCAGCGGCCCCAGTTTTAACACTGAAGCTTTCTTT. Residues: CASGPSFNTEAFF.

The chain carries TRBV4-2 and TRBJ2-7, with TRBD2 as a possible D gene (6 bases). Per the germline V gene, CDR1 is LGHNA and CDR2 is YNFKEQ. The CDR3 covers 14 residues. Trimming left V 3 bases short and J 5 bases short, with 14 bases between. CDR3: CASSQDGPSDEQYF. CDR3 nucleotides: TGTGCCAGCAGCCAGGACGGCCCTAGCGACGAGCAGTACTTC.

The J gene is TRBJ1-5, the V gene TRBV3-1 (or the pseudogene TRBV3-2); D is perhaps TRBD1 (5 bases). In germline, CDR1 is LGHDT, CDR2 YNNKEL (reference sequence). The CDR3 loop spans 16 amino acids. V was pared by 2 bases and J by 3 bases, with 14 bases between. CDR3 sequence: CASSQQGGVSNQPQHF. The CDR3 nucleotides read TGTGCCAGCAGCCAACAGGGCGGGGTATCCAATCAGCCCCAGCATTTT.

This clone appeared once. CDR3 sequence (DNA): TGCGCCAGCAGCCAAGATGGGGGGGTTCAAGCTTTCTTT. Translating gives CASSQDGGVQAFF. V usage is TRBV4-3 and J usage is TRBJ1-1; perhaps TRBD1 as D (5 bases). The CDR3 consists of 13 residues. Germline V gene sequence: CDR1 LGHNA, CDR2 YSLEER. The V end was cut by 0 bases, the J end by 9 bases, with 11 bases between.

V usage is TRBV6-5 and J usage is TRBJ1-1; 8 bases are a match to TRBD1. V was pared by 8 bases and J by 0 bases, with 5 bases of the junction left unmatched. CDR1 and CDR2 (germline): MNHEY, SVGAGI. This CDR3 is 14 amino acids long. Here the CDR3 DNA reads TGTGCCAGCTTGCACAGGGGGATGAACACTGAAGCTTTCTTT. Its translation: CASLHRGMNTEAFF.

The gene calls are TRBV24-1 and TRBJ2-5; 9 nucleotides match TRBD1. This CDR3 is 16 amino acids long. The germline gives CDR1 KGHDR, CDR2 SFDVKD. The V and J ends lost 4 bases and 0 bases, in that order; junction bases with no gene match: 5. The CDR3 region has the DNA TGTGCCACCAGTGAGACCGGGACAGGGCACCAAGAGACCCAGTACTTC. It codes for CATSETGTGHQETQYF.

V usage is TRBV5-6 and J usage is TRBJ2-5; D unclear. V was cut by 4 bases and J by 1 base, with 11 bases left in between. This CDR3 has 14 amino acids. The germline gives CDR1 SGHDT, CDR2 YYEEEE. In DNA form, the CDR3 reads TGTGCCAGCAGCCTGGGTTGGGCCCAAGAGACCCAGTACTTC. Translating gives CASSLGWAQETQYF.

In DNA, the CDR3 is TGTGCCAGCAGCCCGGCAGGGGGCAATCAGCCCCAGCATTTT. Amino acid sequence: CASSPAGGNQPQHF. The rearrangement joins TRBV3-1 (or the pseudogene TRBV3-2) to TRBJ1-5; weak D call: TRBD1 (6 bases). The CDR3 is 14 amino acids. CDR1 is LGHDT, CDR2 YNNKEL, per germline (reference sequence). Trimming shortened V by 4 bases and J by 2 bases, and 9 bases separated the two germline ends.

The table lists this clone with a few counts. The chain recombines TRBV28 with TRBJ1-2, with D unresolved. The V and J ends lost 10 bases and 8 bases respectively, with 17 bases between them. Per germline, CDR1 MDHEN and CDR2 SYDVKM. The CDR3 covers 12 residues. CDR3 nucleotide sequence: TGTGCCACCGAGCTACCTGCCGGGGGCTACACCTTC. This translates into CATELPAGGYTF.

This rearrangement joins TRBV9 to TRBJ2-2, with 11 bases aligning to TRBD2. After removal of 0 bases from V and 4 bases from J, the junction contained 2 bases not matched to a gene. The CDR3 length is 16 residues. Germline CDR1 SGDLS, CDR2 YYNGEE. The CDR3 reads CASSVVTSGGTGELFF. CDR3 nucleotides: TGTGCCAGCAGCGTAGTAACTAGCGGGGGCACCGGGGAGCTGTTTTTT.

The chain is built from TRBV6-6 and TRBJ2-5; 7 bases are a match to TRBD1. Germline values: CDR1 MNHNY, CDR2 SVGAGI (reference sequence). This CDR3 region has 13 residues. The ends lost 6 bases at V and 1 base at J; junction bases unmatched: 2. The CDR3 region is CASRWDSQETQYF. The CDR3, as DNA: TGTGCCAGCAGGTGGGACAGCCAAGAGACCCAGTACTTC.

V and J are TRBV30 and TRBJ2-7; perhaps TRBD1 as D (5 bases). CDR3 length: 12 residues. Germline V CDR1 and CDR2: GTSNPN, SVGIG (reference sequence). Trimming left V 5 bases short and J 5 bases short, with 13 bases between. The CDR3 DNA is TGTGCCTGGGCACAGGTTGAGGACGAGCAGTACTTC. Translated: CAWAQVEDEQYF. The full variable domain, completed using reference TRBV30 and TRBJ2-7, is SQTIHQWPATLVQPVGSPLSLECTVEGTSNPNLYWYRQAAGRGLQLLFYSVGIGQISSEVPQNLSASRPQDRQFILSSKKLLLSDSGFYLCAWAQVEDEQYFGPGTRLTVT.

V usage is TRBV4-3 and J usage is TRBJ2-1, with TRBD2 matching over 12 bases. V was clipped by 8 bases and J by 10 bases; unmatched bases: 3. CDR1 is LGHNA, CDR2 YSLEER, per germline. The CDR3 extends over 12 amino acids. Here the CDR3 reads CASGLAGSEQFF. The CDR3 DNA is TGCGCCAGCGGACTAGCGGGGTCGGAGCAGTTCTTC.

In this sample, this clone turned up once. This chain joins TRBV21-1 and TRBJ2-5; the D call in the table, TRBD1, was not verified against the DNA. TRBV21-1 is a pseudogene segment. This CDR3 contains 12 residues. CDR3 bases: TGTGCCAGGCTACAGGGGGGAGAGACCCAGTACTTC. It yields the protein CARLQGGETQYF.

The chain links TRBV5-5 to TRBJ1-1; D possibly corresponds to TRBD1 (6 bases). The CDR3 is 15 amino acids. Germline loops: CDR1 SGHKS, CDR2 YYEKEE (reference sequence). Trimming stripped 1 base from V and 4 bases from J, with 14 bases between. The CDR3 spells CASSLFAGAATEAFF. The CDR3 DNA follows: TGTGCCAGCAGCTTGTTCGCAGGGGCGGCCACTGAAGCTTTCTTT.

CDR3 DNA sequence: TGTGCCAGTAGGGAGAGTGGGCTTGGGGGGATGAACACTGAAGCTTTCTTT. This codes for CASRESGLGGMNTEAFF. The chain carries TRBV19 and TRBJ1-1; tentatively, D is TRBD1 (5 bases). The germline V gene has CDR1 LNHDA and CDR2 SQIVND (reference sequence). There are 17 residues in the CDR3. The ends were cut back, 6 bases at V and 0 bases at J, with 20 bases in the middle.

In its sample, this clone was seen once. V and J are TRBV6-2 or TRBV6-3 and TRBJ1-1; TRBD1 matches 7 bases. Trimming removed 4 bases from V and 0 bases from J; junction bases left unmatched: 5. Germline V gene sequence: CDR1 MNHEY, CDR2 SVGEGT. There are 15 residues in the CDR3. CDR3 in DNA: TGTGCCAGCAGTTGGGTCAGGGGGATGAACACTGAAGCTTTCTTT. This codes for CASSWVRGMNTEAFF.

The chain carries TRBV2 and TRBJ2-3; 10 bases line up with TRBD2. CDR3 length equals 16 residues. The junction had 10 bases not matched to a gene; V was cut back by 8 bases and J by 2 bases. The germline CDR1 and CDR2 sequences are SNHLY and FYNNEI. The CDR3 sequence: CASSHPGLAPTDTQYF. Written as DNA, the CDR3 is TGTGCCAGCTCTCACCCGGGACTAGCGCCCACAGATACGCAGTATTTT.

The V call is TRBV10-3, the J call TRBJ2-3; D is possibly TRBD2 (6 bases). Germline V gives CDR1 ENHRY, CDR2 SYGVKD. Trimming shortened V by 5 bases and J by 3 bases, and 12 bases separated the two germline ends. CDR3 size: 14 residues. In DNA, the CDR3 is TGTGCCATCAGTTTAGACGGGGGAACAGATACGCAGTATTTT. It encodes CAISLDGGTDTQYF.

The gene calls are TRBV6-2 or TRBV6-3 and TRBJ2-4, with no clear D. CDR3 size: 16 residues. V dropped 2 bases and J dropped 0 bases, with 11 bases sitting between them. Looked up from germline, CDR1 is MNHEY and CDR2 is SVGEGT. CDR3 sequence (DNA): TGTGCCAGCAGTTACCGGGTCACCCGAGCCAAAAACATTCAGTACTTC. This encodes CASSYRVTRAKNIQYF.

The chain couples TRBV4-1 to TRBJ2-3, with 13 bases that match TRBD2. The germline CDR1 and CDR2 sequences are MGHRA and YSYEKL. This CDR3 has 15 amino acids. J was trimmed by 8 bases and V by 4 bases; bases with no gene match: 6. CDR3 DNA: TGCGCCAGCAGCCCCGGACTAGCGGGAGTGCCTACGCAGTATTTT. It encodes CASSPGLAGVPTQYF.

J is TRBJ1-5 and V is TRBV16; D possibly corresponds to TRBD1 (6 bases). The CDR3 is 15 residues long. The germline gives CDR1 KGHSY, CDR2 FQNENV. Trimming took 0 bases from V and 4 from J, leaving 10 bases between them. CDR3 in DNA: TGTGCCAGCAGCCAATCGGGTCAGGGGAATCAGCCCCAGCATTTT. Protein sequence: CASSQSGQGNQPQHF.

V usage is TRBV2 and J usage is TRBJ1-4; unclear D gene. Germline V gene sequence: CDR1 SNHLY, CDR2 FYNNEI. This CDR3 region has 12 residues. V lost 7 bases and J lost 8, with 11 bases in between. Here the CDR3 DNA reads TGTGCCAGCACTAACCCAGGCGAAAAACTGTTTTTT. This translates into CASTNPGEKLFF.

This rearrangement joins TRBV28 to TRBJ1-2; perhaps TRBD1 as D (6 bases). Trimming shortened V by 5 bases and J by 3 bases, and 19 bases separated the two germline ends. The germline CDR1 and CDR2 sequences are MDHEN and SYDVKM. CDR3 length equals 16 residues. The DNA for the CDR3 is TGTGCCAGCAGTGGGTCGGGACAACCAGAGGACTATGGCTACACCTTC. Amino acids: CASSGSGQPEDYGYTF.

The V gene is TRBV7-9, the J gene TRBJ2-7, with 7 positions matching TRBD1. The CDR3 has 13 residues. Germline V gene lookup returns CDR1 SEHNR and CDR2 FQNEAQ (reference sequence). Germline trimming cut 0 bases from V and 7 bases from J; bases unmatched to any gene: 3. The CDR3 loop reads CASSLAIQGEQYF. The CDR3 DNA reads TGTGCCAGCAGCTTAGCTATACAGGGGGAGCAGTACTTC.

This chain connects TRBV3-1 (or the pseudogene TRBV3-2) to TRBJ1-2; 9 positions agree with TRBD1. The CDR3 covers 15 residues. The germline gives CDR1 LGHDT, CDR2 YNNKEL (reference sequence). The J segment lost 5 bases and the V segment lost 4 bases, leaving 8 bases of the junction unmatched. In DNA, the CDR3 is TGTGCCAGCAGCCCTAACAGGGGGCTATTGTATGGCTACACCTTC. Translated, it gives CASSPNRGLLYGYTF.

In DNA form, the CDR3 reads TGTGCCAGCAGTTTCTTCGGCAGGCTGAACACTGAAGCTTTCTTT. The encoded protein is CASSFFGRLNTEAFF. The chain combines TRBV28 with TRBJ1-1; no definite D call. Trimming took off 3 bases at V and 0 bases at J, with 11 bases between the two ends. Per germline, CDR1 MDHEN and CDR2 SYDVKM. The CDR3 length is 15 residues.

Turning to this clone: Other DNA sequences within the sample encode an identical CDR3. V is TRBV18 and J is TRBJ1-2; 7 nucleotides match TRBD1. The V and J ends lost 0 bases and 2 bases, in that order; junction bases with no gene match: 3. Germline V gives CDR1 KGHSH, CDR2 LQKENI. The CDR3 consists of 15 residues. The CDR3 spells CASSPPQGRNYGYTF. The CDR3 DNA follows: TGTGCCAGCTCACCACCACAGGGGAGAAACTATGGCTACACCTTC.

Concerning this clone: The sample carries other DNA sequences with the same CDR3. The gene calls are TRBV5-1 and TRBJ2-7, with D possibly TRBD2 on 6 matching bases. Trimming shortened V by 0 bases and J by 0 bases, and 10 bases separated the two germline ends. CDR1 is SGHRS, CDR2 YFSETQ, per germline. The CDR3 has 15 amino acids. CDR3 nucleotides: TGCGCCAGCAGCTTGGGTGGGGGGAGCTCCTACGAGCAGTACTTC. Translation: CASSLGGGSSYEQYF.

The chain is built from TRBV9 and TRBJ2-3; D unclear. The CDR3 is 11 amino acids. Germline loops: CDR1 SGDLS, CDR2 YYNGEE. V shed 4 bases and J shed 5 bases, with 5 bases lying between them. The CDR3 spells CASSFQDTQYF. In DNA, the CDR3 is TGTGCCAGCAGCTTTCAAGATACGCAGTATTTT.

V usage is TRBV28 and J usage is TRBJ1-5, with unresolved D. The CDR3 is made up of 12 amino acids. Trimming shortened V by 3 bases and J by 11 bases, and 11 bases separated the two germline ends. Per germline, CDR1 MDHEN and CDR2 SYDVKM. This chain's CDR3 is CASSFLRGAQHF. In DNA form, the CDR3 reads TGTGCCAGCAGTTTCCTCCGCGGGGCCCAGCATTTT.

CDR3 DNA: TGTGCCAGCAGTTACTCTCGGGGGACAGAGACCCAGTACTTC. Translated: CASSYSRGTETQYF. The chain employs TRBV6-6 and TRBJ2-5; the D gene is possibly TRBD2 (6 bases). The CDR3 length is 14 residues. Per germline, CDR1 MNHNY and CDR2 SVGAGI (reference sequence). Trimming left V 0 bases short and J 4 bases short, with 9 bases between.